This T cell receptor (beta chain) was identified in a study of cytomegalovirus exposure and HLA in healthy donors. Study context: A prior study identified just under 120 million unique TCR beta sequences from about 200 million T cells.

This clone was seen only a few times. Researchers ran the PCR with 60 Vbeta and 13 Jbeta primers. The table came from immunoSEQ multiplex PCR; TCRdb's copy has only in-frame clones and leaves some out. Of about 130,000 clones in the sample, approximately 71% were seen once. The sequence was collected from a woman aged 50 to 60 in good health and CMV-seronegative. The sample taken for sequencing was PBMCs.

Here the CDR3 reads CASSIDRGAGANVLTF. In nucleotides, the CDR3 is TGTGCCAGCAGCATCGACAGGGGGGCTGGGGCCAACGTCCTGACTTTC. The rearrangement links TRBV5-8 to TRBJ2-6; 9 bases are shared with TRBD1. This CDR3 is 16 amino acids long. Germline V gene sequence: CDR1 SGHTS, CDR2 YDEGEE. J was trimmed by 2 bases and V by 4 bases; bases with no gene match: 4.